This TCR beta chain was profiled in a study of T cells in Graves' hyperthyroidism and ophthalmopathy. TCR beta CDR3 regions were amplified from RNA. A set of HTBI primers served as the primers for a first-round RT-PCR of the TCR CDR3. TCRdb redid the calling of the multiplex PCR reads with MiXCR, one entry per CDR3 protein. The table lists about 400,000 distinct CDR3 sequences, more than 20% of them singletons. This clonotype occurred many times. Its target is unknown. Trimming cost V 5 bases and J 1 base, with 11 bases left between them. Germline V lookup: CDR1 MDHEN, CDR2 SYDVKM. The CDR3 is made up of 14 amino acids. The study, taken as a whole, reports: Through a model of 13 V-J features, ophthalmopathy was separated from stable hyperthyroidism.

Using around 10 ml of fresh peripheral blood, PBMCs were prepared. The chain is built from TRBV28 and TRBJ1-1; D is unclear. This receptor was obtained from a man aged 50-60 years with Graves' hyperthyroidism. The specimen was blood. CDR3 sequence: CASSPPVANTEAFF. The CDR3, as DNA: TGTGCCAGCAGTCCCCCGGTGGCGAACACTGAAGCTTTCTTT.